Listed below are T cell receptor beta chains from one sample, sequenced in a study of T cell changes during pregnancy in multiple sclerosis. Assay used: immunoSEQ multiplex PCR; TCRdb lists only in-frame clones, some missing. The table records 35,000 to 45,000 clones, over 85% of them present only once. The sample consisted of CD4+ T cells from peripheral blood mononuclear cells, taken before pregnancy. These receptor sequences come from a female donor with multiple sclerosis, enrolled in a pregnancy study. Each CDR3 is given with its conserved first and last residue. Fields, in order: V gene, clone size, J gene, D gene, CDR3 protein, CDR3 DNA. The D gene is left open where the match is weak. Clone size, where shown, is once, few, many, or a class for clones that have expanded.

V gene: TRBV11-2
clone size: NA
J gene: TRBJ2-7
D gene: TRBD2
CDR3 protein: CASSLELAGTGEQYF
CDR3 DNA: TGTGCCAGCAGCTTAGAGCTAGCGGGGACGGGCGAGCAGTACTTC

V gene: TRBV18
clone size: NA
J gene: TRBJ1-1
D gene: NA
CDR3 protein: CASSPRAQGWNTEAFF
CDR3 DNA: TGTGCCAGCTCACCAAGAGCTCAGGGCTGGAACACTGAAGCTTTCTTT

V gene: TRBV12-5
clone size: NA
J gene: TRBJ2-4
D gene: NA
CDR3 protein: CASGLWWRRGIQYF
CDR3 DNA: TGTGCTAGTGGTTTATGGTGGCGGAGAGGCATTCAGTACTTC

V gene: TRBV5-4
clone size: NA
J gene: TRBJ2-3
D gene: NA
CDR3 protein: CASSLEVAADTQYF
CDR3 DNA: TGTGCCAGCAGCTTGGAGGTAGCCGCAGATACGCAGTATTTT

V gene: TRBV5-1
clone size: NA
J gene: TRBJ2-7
D gene: NA
CDR3 protein: CASSLSGVAYEQYF
CDR3 DNA: TGCGCCAGCAGCTTGTCCGGGGTAGCCTACGAGCAGTACTTC

V gene: TRBV5-6
clone size: NA
J gene: TRBJ2-7
D gene: NA
CDR3 protein: CASSLNPPGFSYEQYF
CDR3 DNA: TGTGCCAGCAGCTTGAACCCACCAGGGTTCTCCTACGAGCAGTACTTC

V gene: TRBV7-2
clone size: NA
J gene: TRBJ2-2
D gene: NA
CDR3 protein: CASSLGGLTGELFF
CDR3 DNA: TGTGCCAGCAGCCTCGGGGGACTCACCGGGGAGCTGTTTTTT

V gene: TRBV18
clone size: NA
J gene: TRBJ2-1
D gene: TRBD2
CDR3 protein: CASSGLAGARNEQFF
CDR3 DNA: TGTGCCAGCTCGGGACTAGCGGGGGCTCGGAATGAGCAGTTCTTC

V gene: TRBV7-2
clone size: NA
J gene: TRBJ2-6
D gene: TRBD1
CDR3 protein: CASSLRTGLGDSGANVLTF
CDR3 DNA: TGTGCCAGCAGCTTGCGGACAGGGCTAGGGGACTCTGGGGCCAACGTCCTGACTTTC

V gene: TRBV4-1
clone size: NA
J gene: TRBJ1-1
D gene: NA
CDR3 protein: CASYHRATEAFF
CDR3 DNA: TGCGCCAGCTATCACAGGGCCACTGAAGCTTTCTTT

V gene: TRBV5-1
clone size: NA
J gene: TRBJ1-1
D gene: NA
CDR3 protein: CASSRGGTEAFF
CDR3 DNA: TGCGCCAGCAGCCGGGGTGGGACTGAAGCTTTCTTT

V gene: TRBV2
clone size: NA
J gene: TRBJ2-5
D gene: NA
CDR3 protein: CASIQASEKETQYF
CDR3 DNA: TGTGCCAGCATCCAGGCATCCGAGAAAGAGACCCAGTACTTC

V gene: TRBV4-3
clone size: NA
J gene: TRBJ2-5
D gene: TRBD2
CDR3 protein: CASSQTTLADQETQYF
CDR3 DNA: TGCGCCAGCAGCCAAACTACACTAGCGGACCAAGAGACCCAGTACTTC

V gene: TRBV4-1
clone size: NA
J gene: TRBJ1-1
D gene: TRBD1
CDR3 protein: CASSEQGRAFF
CDR3 DNA: TGCGCCAGCAGCGAACAGGGGAGAGCTTTCTTT

V gene: TRBV6-5
clone size: NA
J gene: TRBJ2-5
D gene: TRBD2
CDR3 protein: CASNKLAGRQETQYF
CDR3 DNA: TGTGCCAGCAACAAACTAGCGGGGCGCCAAGAGACCCAGTACTTC

V gene: TRBV5-1
clone size: NA
J gene: TRBJ2-5
D gene: TRBD2
CDR3 protein: CASSLGLAGEETQYF
CDR3 DNA: TGCGCCAGCAGCTTAGGACTAGCGGGGGAAGAGACCCAGTACTTC

V gene: TRBV5-1
clone size: once
J gene: TRBJ2-7
D gene: NA
CDR3 protein: CASSPRQDIYEQYF
CDR3 DNA: TGCGCCAGCAGCCCACGACAGGACATTTACGAGCAGTACTTC

V gene: TRBV6-6
clone size: NA
J gene: TRBJ2-2
D gene: NA
CDR3 protein: CASRATNTGELFF
CDR3 DNA: TGTGCCAGCAGGGCCACGAACACCGGGGAGCTGTTTTTT

V gene: TRBV25-1
clone size: NA
J gene: TRBJ1-2
D gene: NA
CDR3 protein: CASSPPDARGNGYTF
CDR3 DNA: TGTGCCAGCAGCCCCCCAGACGCCAGGGGAAACGGCTACACCTTC

V gene: TRBV23-1
clone size: NA
J gene: TRBJ2-3
D gene: TRBD1
CDR3 protein: CASSQSPLGQTSTDTQYF
CDR3 DNA: TGCGCCAGCAGTCAATCCCCTCTGGGACAGACCAGCACAGATACGCAGTATTTT

V gene: TRBV5-5
clone size: few
J gene: TRBJ1-2
D gene: NA
CDR3 protein: CASSLTSGFYGYTF
CDR3 DNA: TGTGCCAGCAGCTTGACATCAGGCTTCTATGGCTACACCTTC

V gene: TRBV18
clone size: NA
J gene: TRBJ2-3
D gene: NA
CDR3 protein: CASSPPGRGWEDTQYF
CDR3 DNA: TGTGCCAGCTCACCACCTGGGAGGGGGTGGGAAGATACGCAGTATTTT

V gene: TRBV27
clone size: NA
J gene: TRBJ1-6
D gene: TRBD1
CDR3 protein: CASSMGQGGSPLHF
CDR3 DNA: TGTGCCAGCAGTATGGGACAGGGTGGTTCACCCCTCCACTTT

V gene: TRBV30
clone size: NA
J gene: TRBJ1-2
D gene: TRBD1
CDR3 protein: CAWRAYRGDGYTF
CDR3 DNA: TGTGCCTGGAGGGCGTACAGGGGGGACGGCTACACCTTC

V gene: TRBV20-1
clone size: NA
J gene: TRBJ2-1
D gene: NA
CDR3 protein: CSALYNEQFF
CDR3 DNA: TGCAGTGCTCTTTACAATGAGCAGTTCTTC

V gene: TRBV9
clone size: NA
J gene: TRBJ2-7
D gene: TRBD2
CDR3 protein: CASSEKGGITYEQYF
CDR3 DNA: TGTGCCAGCAGCGAAAAGGGAGGGATAACATACGAGCAGTACTTC

V gene: TRBV7-2
clone size: NA
J gene: TRBJ2-7
D gene: NA
CDR3 protein: CASSLYPPGEQYF
CDR3 DNA: TGTGCCAGCAGCTTGTATCCCCCGGGGGAGCAGTACTTC

V gene: TRBV10-3
clone size: NA
J gene: TRBJ1-5
D gene: NA
CDR3 protein: CAISAVGGQPQHF
CDR3 DNA: TGTGCCATCAGTGCGGTGGGAGGGCAGCCCCAGCATTTT

V gene: TRBV2
clone size: NA
J gene: TRBJ1-2
D gene: TRBD1
CDR3 protein: CASAGGAGYGYTF
CDR3 DNA: TGTGCCAGCGCAGGGGGCGCAGGCTATGGCTACACCTTC

V gene: TRBV2
clone size: NA
J gene: TRBJ1-2
D gene: TRBD1
CDR3 protein: CASSEAPTGNYGYTF
CDR3 DNA: TGTGCCAGCAGTGAAGCCCCGACAGGGAACTATGGCTACACCTTC